These T cell receptor beta chains were read from a single sample in a study of CD4 T cells in relation to SARS-CoV-2 and coronaviruses. For these receptors, no antigen is known. Sequencing was performed with immunoSEQ multiplex PCR; in TCRdb, only in-frame clones are kept and a portion is missing. The sample includes approximately 15,000 clones, around four fifths of them seen just once. Sequencing used CD4+ T cells from PBMCs, cultured in vitro. Receptor source: a human donor in good health. Each CDR3 is given with its conserved first and last residue. Fields, in order: D gene, J gene, V gene, clone size, CDR3 length, CDR3 protein, CDR3 DNA. D genes are given only for firm matches. Rows may omit the clone size; those that give it use once, few, many or a size class.

- | TRBJ1-3 | TRBV5-1 | - | 15 | CASSTDGLAGNTIYF | TGCGCCAGCTCGACAGACGGACTCGCAGGGAACACCATATATTTT
- | TRBJ2-4 | TRBV11-2 | - | 15 | CASRYRVGAKNIQYF | TGTGCCAGCAGGTACAGGGTCGGGGCCAAAAACATTCAGTACTTC
- | TRBJ2-7 | TRBV7-8 | - | 13 | CASSKGHSYEQYF | TGTGCCAGCAGCAAGGGACATTCCTACGAGCAGTACTTC
- | TRBJ1-1 | TRBV4-1 | - | 14 | CASSQEFSNTEAFF | TGCGCCAGCAGCCAAGAGTTTTCGAACACTGAAGCTTTCTTT
- | TRBJ2-1 | TRBV7-2 | - | 15 | CASSLGRGRGNEQFF | TGTGCCAGCAGCTTAGGCAGGGGTAGAGGTAATGAGCAGTTCTTC
TRBD1 | TRBJ2-7 | TRBV5-1 | - | 16 | CASSLGGDRGVREQYF | TGCGCCAGCAGCTTAGGGGGTGACAGGGGGGTTCGCGAGCAGTACTTC
- | TRBJ1-6 | TRBV18 | few | 13 | CASSQENNSPLHF | TGTGCCAGCTCACAGGAAAATAATTCACCCCTCCACTTT
- | TRBJ1-3 | TRBV30 | - | 13 | CAGTPGRVNTIYF | TGTGCCGGCACCCCGGGGCGCGTAAACACCATATATTTT
TRBD1 | TRBJ2-7 | TRBV18 | - | 15 | CASSPRTGGSYEQYF | TGTGCCAGCTCACCACGGACAGGGGGCTCCTACGAGCAGTACTTC
TRBD1 | TRBJ2-1 | TRBV18 | - | 16 | CASKSTGEGFYNEQFF | TGTGCCAGCAAATCTACAGGGGAAGGGTTCTACAATGAGCAGTTCTTC